One and the same sample provided the 9 T cell receptor beta chains below, sequenced in a study of early T cells in non-severe SARS-CoV-2 infection. TCRdb reanalysed the 5' RACE reads using MiXCR and keeps one entry per CDR3 protein. The table records about 44,000 distinct CDR3 sequences, under 7.5% of them present only once. The specimen comprised whole blood, sampled at baseline. These receptors originate from an adult who was a healthcare worker with PCR-confirmed SARS-CoV-2 infection or an uninfected control (not recorded which).

V is TRBV9 and J is TRBJ2-5, with D unresolved. Between the trimmed V and J ends, which lost 4 bases and 7 bases, there was a span of 11 bases. Germline CDR1 reads SGDLS; CDR2 reads YYNGEE. CDR3 length: 12 residues. The CDR3 protein is CASSPHLGTQYF. The CDR3 nucleotides read TGTGCCAGCAGCCCTCATCTCGGGACCCAGTACTTC.

This clonotype was detected only a few times. Here the CDR3 DNA reads TGTGCCAGCAGTCTGGACAGGAGGTTGGATACGCAGTATTTT. Protein: CASSLDRRLDTQYF. V usage is TRBV28 and J usage is TRBJ2-3; TRBD1 agrees at 7 bases. The length of the CDR3 is 14 residues. Trimming removed 5 bases from V and 6 bases from J; junction bases left unmatched: 8. Germline CDR1 and CDR2: MDHEN and SYDVKM.

This clonotype was detected only a few times. This CDR3 is CASSEPFGDSNQPQHF. Here the CDR3 DNA reads TGTGCCAGCAGTGAACCCTTTGGAGATAGCAATCAGCCCCAGCATTTT. The gene calls are TRBV6-1 and TRBJ1-5; D uncertain. In germline, CDR1 is MNHNS, CDR2 SASEGT. Trimming took 2 bases from V and 0 from J, leaving 11 bases between them. The CDR3 has 16 residues.

V usage is TRBV19 and J usage is TRBJ1-5, with 9 bases lining up with TRBD1. Unmatched junction bases numbered 9, after V lost 9 bases and J lost 6 bases. Germline V gene data show CDR1 as LNHDA and CDR2 as SQIVND (reference sequence). The CDR3 is made up of 14 amino acids. CDR3 nucleotides: TGTGCCAGCTGGACAGGGGACATGAGTCAGCCCCAGCATTTT. It translates to CASWTGDMSQPQHF.

This clonotype was seen many times. The V gene is TRBV2, the J gene TRBJ2-5; possibly TRBD2 for D (7 bases). The V end lost 3 bases, the J end lost 4 bases, and 18 bases lay between the germline ends. The CDR3 extends over 16 amino acids. CDR1 and CDR2 from the germline V gene are SNHLY and FYNNEI. The chain's CDR3 is CASSESTGGLGETQYF. In nucleotides, the CDR3 is TGTGCCAGCAGTGAGTCCACGGGGGGCCTGGGAGAGACCCAGTACTTC. Filled out from reference TRBV2 and TRBJ2-5, the complete variable domain reads EPEVTQTPSHQVTQMGQEVILRCVPISNHLYFYWYRQILGQKVEFLVSFYNNEISEKSEIFDDQFSVERPDGSNFTLKIRSTKLEDSAMYFCASSESTGGLGETQYFGPGTRLLVL.

The chain is built from TRBV7-2 and TRBJ2-4, with D unresolved. Trimming removed 3 bases at V and 7 bases at J, with 7 bases between. This CDR3 has 12 amino acids. From germline, CDR1 is SGHTA and CDR2 FQGNSA. As DNA, the CDR3 is TGTGCCAGCAGCTTGAGCAGCAACATTCAGTACTTC. Translating gives CASSLSSNIQYF.

A single count supports this clonotype. The chain carries TRBV6-5 and TRBJ2-2; D call uncertain. Germline CDR1 MNHEY, CDR2 SVGAGI. The CDR3 has 15 amino acids. The V and J ends lost 3 bases and 0 bases respectively, with 8 bases between them. The CDR3 region has the DNA TGTGCCAGCAGTTATTCGGTTGCGAACACCGGGGAGCTGTTTTTT. Amino acids: CASSYSVANTGELFF.

This clonotype occurred many times. The CDR3 DNA sequence: TGTGCCAGCAGCTTTCCAGGGAAAAATCAGCCCCAGCATTTT. Its translation is CASSFPGKNQPQHF. The rearrangement links TRBV7-9 to TRBJ1-5, with D maybe TRBD1 (5 bases). CDR1 and CDR2 (germline): SEHNR, FQNEAQ (reference sequence). The CDR3 covers 14 residues. V dropped 3 bases and J dropped 4 bases, with 10 bases sitting between them.

This clonotype was found a few times. The rearrangement joins TRBV2 to TRBJ2-2, with 9 bases that match TRBD1. The germline V gene has CDR1 SNHLY and CDR2 FYNNEI. Trimming took 9 bases from V and 4 from J; bases not matched to a gene: 6. The length of the CDR3 is 14 residues. The CDR3 region is CASKQGAGTGELFF. The CDR3 DNA reads TGTGCCAGTAAACAGGGGGCGGGCACCGGGGAGCTGTTTTTT.